A single TCR beta chain is shown here with its context. A read error may be the cause here, since a much bigger clone is one base away. This CDR3 is built from 16 residues. Trimming took 4 bases from V and 3 from J; bases not matched to a gene: 4. Looked up from germline, CDR1 is MGHRA and CDR2 is YSYEKL. The data are from a study of tumor-infiltrating lymphocytes in primary liver carcinoma. Total RNA amounting to around 450 ng was the source from which TCR beta cDNA was made with a constant-region primer. A slightly modified ARM-PCR protocol with three nested multiplex PCR rounds produced these TCR beta libraries. TRBV1-TRBV30 forward primers paired with a C-beta reverse primer drove the first two PCR rounds, approximately 11 cycles each. TCRdb called the multiplex PCR reads again in MiXCR, with one record for every CDR3 protein. The data contain 310,000 or so distinct CDR3 sequences, less than 75% of them singletons.

Unsorted whole blood supplied the blood RNA, and germline DNA was isolated too. The chain employs TRBV4-1 and TRBJ2-4; 12 nucleotides line up with TRBD2. The receptor was isolated from a man aged 40-49 years with primary liver carcinoma and hepatitis B virus infection. Sequenced material: peripheral blood. In DNA form, the CDR3 reads TGCGCCAGCAGCCTAGAACTAGCGGGGGGCAAAAACATTCAGTACTTC. Translating gives CASSLELAGGKNIQYF.